This T cell receptor (beta chain) was sequenced in a study of blood T cell repertoires in COVID-19. The wider study: In each case, the material was cDNA or gDNA derived from T cells, B-cell-depleted T cells, or PBMCs.

While infection was still active, Seattle patients were enrolled and then followed longitudinally. The length of the CDR3 is 17 residues. J was trimmed by 0 bases and V by 6 bases; bases with no gene match: 8. Germline CDR1 reads SGHVS; CDR2 reads FQNEAQ. Under the authors' procedure: Reference gene primer amplification in the assay estimated nucleated cell counts. Sequencing was performed with immunoSEQ multiplex PCR; in TCRdb, only in-frame clones are kept and a portion is missing. Clonal size and the V and J genes are those of that table, whereas D and trimming came from the DNA. The table shows approximately 40,000 clones, with 70% to 90% occurring only once.

V gene TRBV7-8 combines with J gene TRBJ2-3, with 11 bases lining up with TRBD2. This sequence originates from a man between 60 and 75 years old with COVID-19, enrolled during active disease. Sample: peripheral blood. CDR3 in amino acids: CASSPSGRTSSTDTQYF. DNA for the CDR3: TGTGCCAGCAGTCCTAGCGGGAGGACATCTAGCACAGATACGCAGTATTTT.